This T cell receptor (beta chain) is from a study of OX40 agonist ivuxolimab in advanced cancers. The overall study: Dosing consisted of intravenous ivuxolimab at 0.01 to 10 mg/kg every 2 weeks.

CDR3 length: 13 residues. CDR1 is SGHDT and CDR2 is YYEEEE in the germline V gene. V lost 2 bases and J 0 bases, leaving 6 bases between the germline ends. This table comes from immunoSEQ multiplex PCR, and its TCRdb copy is limited to in-frame clones, with some not included. The data show more than 50,000 clones, with roughly nine tenths seen just once and 9.5% to 15% held by the top ten. Concerning this clone: Within the sample, other DNA sequences also encode this same CDR3.

The genes are TRBV5-6 and TRBJ2-7; D might be TRBD2 (5 bases). This sequence was found in an adult with an advanced solid tumor such as melanoma, head and neck, liver or kidney cancer. Sample: CD4+ or CD8+ T cells sorted from blood, taken in a trial of the OX40 agonist ivuxolimab. The CDR3 spells CASSLGSSYEQYF. CDR3 sequence (DNA): TGTGCCAGCAGCTTAGGGAGCTCCTACGAGCAGTACTTC.